This entry concerns a single T cell receptor beta chain. The CDR3 sequence is 14 residues long. V was clipped by 5 bases and J by 4 bases; unmatched bases: 7. Germline V CDR1 and CDR2: SEHNR, FQNEAQ (reference sequence). The PCR was carried out with 60 Vbeta primers and 13 Jbeta primers. The protocol was immunoSEQ multiplex PCR, while the TCRdb copy is restricted to in-frame clones and leaves out a portion. The repertoire consists of 120,000 or so clones, with more than 75% occurring once and the leading ten covering 1.8%. The sample comes from a study of cytomegalovirus exposure and HLA in healthy donors.

The chain joins TRBV7-9 to TRBJ2-7; 8 positions match TRBD1. The sequencing sample was made of PBMCs. The TCR sequence derives from a man between 18 and 29 years old in good health and CMV-seronegative. CDR3 residues: CASSPATGAYEQYF. In DNA form, the CDR3 reads TGTGCCAGCAGCCCCGCGACAGGGGCTTACGAGCAGTACTTC.